The sequence of this T cell receptor beta chain was determined in a study of cytomegalovirus exposure and HLA in healthy donors. The PCR ran on 60 Vbeta and 13 Jbeta primers. Only in-frame clones appear in the TCRdb table, and some are missing; sequencing was by immunoSEQ multiplex PCR. The data show 40,000 to 50,000 clones, and the top ten clones hold 2.1%. Germline V CDR1 and CDR2: SGHTA, FQGTGA. The ends were cut back, 5 bases at V and 7 bases at J, with 12 bases in the middle. The CDR3 is made up of 13 amino acids. This sequence was found in a woman in her forties in good health and CMV-seronegative. The sample comprised PBMCs. V usage is TRBV7-3 and J usage is TRBJ2-1; D is possibly TRBD2 (5 bases). The DNA of the CDR3 is TGTGCCAGCAGCGAACAACTAGGGAATGAGCAGTTCTTC. It yields the protein CASSEQLGNEQFF. Full variable domain (outside the CDR3, taken from reference TRBV7-3 and TRBJ2-1): GAGVSQTPSNKVTEKGKYVELRCDPISGHTALYWYRQSLGQGPEFLIYFQGTGAADDSGLPNDRFFAVRPEGSVSTLKIQRTERGDSAVYLCASSEQLGNEQFFGPGTRLTVL.